One and the same sample provided the 5 T cell receptor beta chains below, sequenced in a study of cytomegalovirus exposure and HLA in healthy donors. 60 Vbeta and 13 Jbeta primers were used in PCR. Clones were read by immunoSEQ multiplex PCR, and TCRdb kept only the in-frame ones, dropping some. Its table records roughly 50,000 clones. The sequencing input was PBMCs. All receptors come from a man aged 35 to 55 in good health and CMV-seropositive.

The chain carries TRBV6-1 and TRBJ1-2; 8 positions match TRBD1. J gave up 6 bases and V 5 bases, and 11 bases lay outside the gene matches. The CDR3 is made up of 15 amino acids. Germline loops: CDR1 MNHNS, CDR2 SASEGT. The DNA of the CDR3 is TGTGCCAGCAGTTCCCCAGGACAGGGCTGGAATGGCTACACCTTC. Its protein product is CASSSPGQGWNGYTF.

The chain joins TRBV19 to TRBJ2-6; TRBD2 might be the D (6 bases). V gave up 6 bases and J gave up 4 bases, with 13 bases separating them. This CDR3 region has 15 residues. Germline V gene data show CDR1 as LNHDA and CDR2 as SQIVND (reference sequence). CDR3 DNA: TGTGCCAGTAGCCATCGGAGGGACGGGGCCAACGTCCTGACTTTC. Translated, it gives CASSHRRDGANVLTF.

For this clone: The junction differs from germline at one of its ends, possibly a read error. The rearrangement uses TRBV5-1 and TRBJ2-1; 9 bases match TRBD1. Germline V gene lookup returns CDR1 SGHRS and CDR2 YFSETQ. The CDR3 sequence is 16 residues long. The CDR3 spells CASSWRGQGSNNEQFF. The CDR3 region has the DNA TGCGCCAGCAGCTGGAGGGGACAGGGCTCCAACAATGAGCAGTTCTTC.

This sequence joins TRBV28 and TRBJ1-2; TRBD1 agrees at 10 bases. The germline CDR1 and CDR2 sequences are MDHEN and SYDVKM. V shed 4 bases and J 7 bases; nucleotides not matched to a gene: 6. This CDR3 is built from 14 residues. The CDR3, as DNA: TGTGCCAGCAGTTCCCCGGGACAGGGGATTGGCTACACCTTC. It specifies CASSSPGQGIGYTF.

A word on this clone: The sample contains more than one DNA sequence encoding this CDR3. This chain uses TRBV29-1 with TRBJ1-1; D gene uncertain. The CDR3 totals 14 residues. V shed 3 bases and J shed 0 bases, with 11 bases lying between them. Germline CDR1 reads SQVTM; CDR2 reads ANQGSEA. The CDR3 DNA follows: TGCAGCGTTGAGCGGGGAGGCGTGAACACTGAAGCTTTCTTT. As protein: CSVERGGVNTEAFF.